Below are 19 T cell receptor beta chains sequenced from a single sample in a study of blood T cell repertoires in COVID-19. Here immunoSEQ multiplex PCR was the method, and the copy in TCRdb shows in-frame clones only, minus some. The table lists some 83,000 clones, almost 85% of them singletons. Material for sequencing was peripheral blood. These receptors all come from a man aged 45-65 years with acute or convalescent COVID-19.

The chain links TRBV7-3 to TRBJ2-3, with a possible D match to TRBD1 (5 bases). The CDR3 runs 15 residues. Trimming removed 1 base at V and 2 bases at J, with 10 bases between. From germline, CDR1 is SGHTA and CDR2 FQGTGA. The CDR3 reads CASSLKGHYTDTQYF. In nucleotides, the CDR3 is TGTGCCAGCAGCTTAAAGGGGCACTACACAGATACGCAGTATTTT.

V usage is TRBV5-4 and J usage is TRBJ2-1, with TRBD2 as a possible D gene (7 bases). Germline V gene data show CDR1 as SGHNT and CDR2 as YYREEE (reference sequence). Trimming pared 3 bases from V and 9 bases from J, leaving 16 bases between. This CDR3 has 14 residues. The CDR3 nucleotides read TGTGCCAGCAGCTATGGGGGGCGGGAGCTTGAGCAGTTCTTC. Translating it yields CASSYGGRELEQFF.

The chain is built from TRBV19 and TRBJ1-4, with D perhaps TRBD1 (5 bases). Germline values: CDR1 LNHDA, CDR2 SQIVND (reference sequence). Trimming took 0 bases from V and 8 from J, leaving 10 bases between them. The CDR3 has 14 amino acids. CDR3 residues: CASSIDREGEKLFF. In DNA, the CDR3 is TGTGCCAGTAGTATAGACAGGGAAGGCGAAAAACTGTTTTTT.

The V and J genes are TRBV7-9 and TRBJ2-6; D uncertain. V lost 10 bases and J 3 bases, leaving 13 bases between the germline ends. Germline V lookup: CDR1 SEHNR, CDR2 FQNEAQ (reference sequence). This CDR3 has 14 amino acids. For the CDR3, the DNA is TGTGCCACCACTAACAGTAATGGGGCCAACGTCCTGACTTTC. It is translated as CATTNSNGANVLTF.

V usage is TRBV5-1 and J usage is TRBJ1-6, with a weak D call TRBD1 (6 bases). CDR1 is SGHRS, CDR2 YFSETQ, per germline. V was cut by 0 bases and J by 0 bases, with 16 bases left in between. CDR3 length equals 19 residues. The DNA for the CDR3 is TGCGCCAGCAGCTTGGGGGCGACAGGAAGGAGCTCCTATAATTCACCCCTCCACTTT. Translated: CASSLGATGRSSYNSPLHF. The complete variable domain, with remaining parts taken from reference TRBV5-1 and TRBJ1-6, reads KAGVTQTPRYLIKTRGQQVTLSCSPISGHRSVSWYQQTPGQGLQFLFEYFSETQRNKGNFPGRFSGRQFSNSRSEMNVSTLELGDSALYLCASSLGATGRSSYNSPLHFGNGTRLTVT.

In this sample, this clone turned up a few times. The chain uses TRBV19 and TRBJ1-1, with 12 bases fitting TRBD1. Germline loops: CDR1 LNHDA, CDR2 SQIVND (reference sequence). This CDR3 has 15 amino acids. Germline trimming cut 5 bases from V and 6 bases from J; bases unmatched to any gene: 7. The CDR3 DNA sequence: TGTGCCAGTAGTCTGCGGGACAGGGGGCTCTCTGAAGCTTTCTTT. It is translated as CASSLRDRGLSEAFF.

This clone has more than one count but fewer than ten. The chain employs TRBV6-5 and TRBJ1-3; D possibly corresponds to TRBD1 (5 bases). The germline gives CDR1 MNHEY, CDR2 SVGAGI. The V end lost 2 bases, the J end lost 4 bases, and 15 bases lay between the germline ends. The CDR3 is 16 residues long. CDR3 loop: CASSYLSRATGNTIYF. The CDR3 DNA follows: TGTGCCAGCAGTTACCTGTCCAGGGCAACGGGAAACACCATATATTTT.

The chain employs TRBV4-2 and TRBJ2-1; 10 nucleotides agree with TRBD2. Germline V gene data show CDR1 as LGHNA and CDR2 as YNFKEQ. After removal of 0 bases from V and 6 bases from J, the junction contained 2 bases not matched to a gene. The CDR3 is 15 residues long. The CDR3 DNA reads TGTGCCAGCAGCCAAGAAAGCGGGGGGGCCAATGAGCAGTTCTTC. Protein: CASSQESGGANEQFF.

The chain joins TRBV5-1 to TRBJ2-1; a weak D match, TRBD1 (5 bases). The CDR3 contains 15 residues. V dropped 6 bases and J dropped 1 base, with 14 bases sitting between them. CDR1 and CDR2 (germline): SGHRS, YFSETQ. CDR3 loop: CASTNDRLSYNEQFF. CDR3 DNA: TGCGCCAGCACTAATGACAGACTTTCCTACAATGAGCAGTTCTTC.

The chain couples TRBV14 to TRBJ2-7; 7 bases are a match to TRBD2. Per germline, CDR1 SGHDN and CDR2 FVKESK. The CDR3 totals 16 residues. J gave up 2 bases and V 0 bases, and 7 bases lay outside the gene matches. Here the CDR3 DNA reads TGTGCCAGCAGCCAAGATGGGGACTACCAAACCTACGAGCAGTACTTC. Translation gives CASSQDGDYQTYEQYF. The full variable domain, with the rest looked up from reference TRBV14 and TRBJ2-7, is EAGVTQFPSHSVIEKGQTVTLRCDPISGHDNLYWYRRVMGKEIKFLLHFVKESKQDESGMPNNRFLAERTGGTYSTLKVQPAELEDSGVYFCASSQDGDYQTYEQYFGPGTRLTVT.

The chain has TRBV19 and TRBJ1-1; TRBD1 agrees at 7 bases. With V trimmed by 5 bases and J by 4 bases, 10 bases remained unmatched. CDR3 size: 15 residues. Germline V gives CDR1 LNHDA, CDR2 SQIVND (reference sequence). CDR3 loop: CASSPRQGVATEAFF. The CDR3 DNA reads as TGTGCCAGTAGTCCCCGACAGGGCGTGGCCACTGAAGCTTTCTTT.

The chain's CDR3 is CASSEGGGVDTEAFF. In nucleotides, the CDR3 is TGCGCCAGCAGTGAGGGAGGAGGGGTGGACACTGAAGCTTTCTTT. The gene calls are TRBV10-1 and TRBJ1-1; tentatively, D is TRBD1 (5 bases). The germline gives CDR1 WNHNN, CDR2 SYGVQD (reference sequence). This CDR3 is 15 amino acids long. Trimming shortened V by 2 bases and J by 3 bases, and 13 bases separated the two germline ends.

The chain recombines TRBV3-1 (or the pseudogene TRBV3-2) with TRBJ2-7; TRBD1 aligns across 7 bases. The CDR3 extends over 13 amino acids. The V segment lost 2 bases and the J segment 3 bases; nucleotides outside the gene matches: 1. CDR1 LGHDT and CDR2 YNNKEL come from the germline V gene (reference sequence). In DNA form, the CDR3 reads TGTGCCAGCAGCCAATACAGGGGCTACGAGCAGTACTTC. Translated, it gives CASSQYRGYEQYF.

This clone occurred a few times. J is TRBJ1-5 and V is TRBV14; 12 bases align to TRBD1. Trimming cost V 5 bases and J 6 bases; bases outside gene matches: 5. This CDR3 is 15 amino acids long. Germline V lookup: CDR1 SGHDN, CDR2 FVKESK. The CDR3 bases are TGTGCCAGCAGCTCCGGGACAGGGGGCTTTCAGCCCCAGCATTTT. Translating it yields CASSSGTGGFQPQHF.

This sequence joins TRBV15 and TRBJ2-4, with D possibly TRBD1 on 6 matching bases. Germline V CDR1 and CDR2: LNHNV, YYDKDF (reference sequence). V was cut by 1 base and J by 1 base, with 8 bases left in between. This CDR3 contains 15 residues. CDR3 nucleotide sequence: TGTGCCACCAGCAGAGGGCAGGGGGCCAAAAACATTCAGTACTTC. Its translation: CATSRGQGAKNIQYF.

This rearrangement joins TRBV10-3 to TRBJ1-2; no clear D gene. Germline V gene sequence: CDR1 ENHRY, CDR2 SYGVKD. The CDR3 totals 14 residues. V was cut by 11 bases and J by 6 bases, with 22 bases left in between. CDR3 in DNA: TGTGCCCTCGCGGCGGACTGGACTGCGGATGGCTACACCTTC. Translated, it gives CALAADWTADGYTF.

CDR3 in amino acids: CASSQDARGTGELFF. The CDR3, as DNA: TGTGCCAGCAGCCAGGACGCTAGGGGCACCGGGGAGCTGTTTTTT. The chain links TRBV3-1 (or the pseudogene TRBV3-2) to TRBJ2-2; tentatively, D is TRBD1 (5 bases). The CDR3 covers 15 residues. From germline, CDR1 is LGHDT and CDR2 YNNKEL (reference sequence). V shed 3 bases and J shed 4 bases, with 12 bases lying between them.

This chain joins TRBV19 and TRBJ2-1, with D possibly being TRBD2 (6 bases). The CDR3 has 18 residues. V lost 2 bases and J lost 4, with 21 bases in between. The germline gives CDR1 LNHDA, CDR2 SQIVND (reference sequence). CDR3: CASSIWVAAGRGYNEQFF. The CDR3 coding sequence is TGTGCCAGTAGTATATGGGTCGCCGCGGGAAGAGGGTACAATGAGCAGTTCTTC.

The V call is TRBV27, the J call TRBJ1-1; D unresolved. Trimming cost V 2 bases and J 1 base, with 8 bases left between them. The CDR3 has 14 residues. Germline V CDR1 and CDR2: MNHEY, SMNVEV (reference sequence). CDR3 DNA sequence: TGTGCCAGCAGTTTAAAGTCGGGGAACACTGAAGCTTTCTTT. Amino acids: CASSLKSGNTEAFF.